These T cell receptor beta chains were read from a single sample in a study of spatial heterogeneity in lung cancer. TCRdb re-called the 5' RACE reads with MiXCR, one entry per CDR3 protein. The table has just under 5,000 distinct CDR3 sequences, roughly 13% seen once. The material was lung tumor tissue, obtained at surgery. These receptors all come from a female donor with early-stage non-small cell lung cancer. Each CDR3 is given with its conserved first and last residue. The size of a clone is reported for some rows only, either as once, few or many, or as a class for expanded clones.

abundance,v_gene,j_gene,CDR3aa
medium-sized,TRBV2,TRBJ2-7,CASSDVSTSSYEQYF
medium-sized,TRBV30,TRBJ2-2,CAWRFGQQNTGELFF
medium-sized,TRBV5-4,TRBJ1-4,CASSWKQGAGEKLFF
medium-sized,TRBV7-3,TRBJ2-7,CASSFWQGVHEQYF
-,TRBV7-8,TRBJ1-5,CASSSREGPNQPQHF
medium-sized,TRBV9,TRBJ2-5,CASSVSQGSETQYF
many,TRBV21-1,TRBJ2-3,CASSITWTSGGGDTQYF
medium-sized,TRBV28,TRBJ1-1,CASSRDRVSEAFF
medium-sized,TRBV7-9,TRBJ2-1,CASSLGLPEGEQFF
medium-sized,TRBV4-2,TRBJ2-7,CASSQDRTSGGPTSREQYF
large,TRBV20-1,TRBJ2-3,CSAPGTGRTDTQYF
many,TRBV7-9,TRBJ2-7,CASSPLSTGNEQYF
-,TRBV7-2,TRBJ1-4,CASSLAQAAFNEKLFF
-,TRBV29-1,TRBJ2-3,CSVEGATSTDTQYF
many,TRBV5-1,TRBJ1-2,CASRAGTADGYTF
-,TRBV29-1,TRBJ2-1,CYAGAPNNEQFF
many,TRBV2,TRBJ2-5,CASSATASPETQYF
many,TRBV23-1,TRBJ1-5,CAPRRGLLTPLVLEAPQPQHF
medium-sized,TRBV5-4,TRBJ2-6,CASSPTSGASGANVLTF
many,TRBV6-1,TRBJ2-6,CASWGVAGANVLTF
-,TRBV7-2,TRBJ1-1,CASMSQGDNTEAFF
medium-sized,TRBV2,TRBJ2-5,CATKGAVRVQETQYF
few,TRBV5-1,TRBJ2-5,CASSLQETQYF
few,TRBV7-3,TRBJ1-6,CASSFGGNSPLHF
medium-sized,TRBV5-1,TRBJ2-3,CASMREGTTDTQYF
medium-sized,TRBV5-8,TRBJ2-6,CASSLGPSGANVLTF
medium-sized,TRBV27,TRBJ2-7,CASKPWASGGVYEQYF
many,TRBV12-3/TRBV12-4,TRBJ2-7,CASSTDLAGGYEQYF
many,TRBV21-1,TRBJ2-1,CASRSLAGDDYNEQFF
medium-sized,TRBV6-6,TRBJ2-5,CASRPPESRGQETQYF
large,TRBV6-2/TRBV6-3,TRBJ2-5,CASSYGETQYF
-,TRBV2,TRBJ2-3,CASITGLYKSTDTQYF